These T cell receptor beta chains were read from a single sample in a study of T-cell reconstitution after alpha-beta-depleted transplantation in children. TCRdb independently ran MiXCR on the PCR reads; one entry per CDR3 protein. The data show some 300,000 distinct CDR3 sequences, with less than 9.5% seen just once and 9.1% held by the top ten. Material: peripheral blood, obtained 360 days after TCRalphabeta/CD19-depleted stem cell transplant. The receptors shown here come from a female patient aged 2 to 10 who had a stem cell transplant for Fanconi anemia, so the T cells may come from the graft donor. Both conserved end residues are part of each CDR3. Fields, in order: CDR3 length, clone size, V gene, CDR3 protein. Clone size is given for some rows only: seen once, a few or many times, or a class if the clone is expanded.

>12|NA|TRBV5-1
CASSWAGEGYTF
>15|NA|TRBV30
CASRAVGQGNTEAFF
>13|many|TRBV15
CATSAGLRAEAFF
>12|many|TRBV29-1
CSVQQSAYGYTF
>13|few|TRBV6-5
CASTSIPTDTQYF
>19|many|TRBV15
CATSRAAGTVVLNTGELFF
>14|few|TRBV5-1
CASSPGGAPGELFF
>12|many|TRBV28
CASVAGAYEQYF
>14|NA|TRBV3-1
CASSQRELFYEQYF
>14|many|TRBV25-1
CASSELGARETQYF
>13|NA|TRBV20-1
CSASGLADNEQFF
>13|many|TRBV6-2/TRBV6-3
CASSYGGADTQYF
>15|few|TRBV5-5
CASSLAGGPPYEQYF
>13|many|TRBV2
CASIRDRYNEQFF
>14|few|TRBV20-1
CSAPTGFNDYEQYF
>15|many|TRBV25-1
CASSEGNAGNQPQHF
>12|NA|TRBV30
CAISPGSFEAFF
>16|NA|TRBV5-4
CASSLGRDRTGNTIYF
>14|many|TRBV20-1
CSASRVAVNSPLHF
>19|few|TRBV14
CASSQVKSGREWYQETQYF
>11|NA|TRBV29-1
CSVDLPGEQYF
>13|few|TRBV7-2
CASSLVRGDIQYF